The next 9 T cell receptor beta chains were all read from a single sample in a study of cytomegalovirus exposure and HLA in healthy donors. PCR amplification relied on 60 Vbeta primers (plus 13 Jbeta primers). Clones were sequenced by immunoSEQ multiplex PCR, and TCRdb holds only the in-frame ones, with some missing. The table lists approximately 190,000 clones, over 65% of them singletons, with 3.4% in the top ten. The sample comprised PBMCs. These receptors were obtained from a man in his forties in good health and CMV-seropositive.

The chain couples TRBV6-5 to TRBJ2-7, with D perhaps matching TRBD2 (5 bases). V dropped 5 bases and J dropped 5 bases, with 19 bases sitting between them. This CDR3 region has 15 residues. Germline lookup yields CDR1 MNHEY and CDR2 SVGAGI. CDR3 in DNA: TGTGCCAGCAGTCATGGACTGCCGGCGGACCACGAGCAGTACTTC. Encoded protein: CASSHGLPADHEQYF.

This clone was detected only a few times. This chain joins TRBV5-3 and TRBJ1-1; 10 bases are a match to TRBD1. TRBV5-3 is an ORF, and what it does is uncertain. The V segment lost 4 bases and the J segment 0 bases; nucleotides outside the gene matches: 15. The CDR3 length is 19 residues. CDR3 nucleotide sequence: TGTGCCAGAAGCCCGGACAGGGGGGTTCACGACAACATGAACACTGAAGCTTTCTTT. Translated: CARSPDRGVHDNMNTEAFF.

The chain is built from TRBV28 and TRBJ2-3, with 12 bases matching TRBD2. The V segment lost 4 bases and the J segment 3 bases; nucleotides outside the gene matches: 2. The CDR3 is 15 residues long. Per germline, CDR1 MDHEN and CDR2 SYDVKM. CDR3 in DNA: TGTGCCAGCAGTTCCGGACTAGCGGGGACAGATACGCAGTATTTT. Its protein is CASSSGLAGTDTQYF.

V usage is TRBV15 and J usage is TRBJ1-6; no firm D call. The CDR3 sequence is 12 residues long. Germline V lookup: CDR1 LNHNV, CDR2 YYDKDF (reference sequence). V lost 0 bases to trimming and J lost 9 bases, with 3 bases between them. The CDR3 DNA sequence: TGTGCCACCAGCAGAGATAGTTCACCCCTCCACTTT. It translates to CATSRDSSPLHF. Together with reference TRBV15 and TRBJ1-6, the CDR3 gives the full variable domain: DAMVIQNPRYQVTQFGKPVTLSCSQTLNHNVMYWYQQKSSQAPKLLFHYYDKDFNNEADTPDNFQSRRPNTSFCFLDIRSPGLGDTAMYLCATSRDSSPLHFGNGTRLTVT.

This clone was found a few times. The V call is TRBV30, the J call TRBJ2-1; a possible D gene is TRBD1 (5 bases). The CDR3 runs 13 residues. The germline gives CDR1 GTSNPN, CDR2 SVGIG (reference sequence). Deletions cut 6 bases from V and 3 bases from J, with 12 bases between. The CDR3: CACTQGHYNEQFF. The DNA of the CDR3 is TGTGCCTGTACGCAGGGTCACTACAATGAGCAGTTCTTC.

In its sample, this clone was seen once. The V call is TRBV5-6, the J call TRBJ2-3, with 11 bases identical to TRBD2. V gave up 4 bases and J gave up 6 bases; unmatched junction bases: 10. This CDR3 is 16 amino acids long. Germline V gene lookup returns CDR1 SGHDT and CDR2 YYEEEE. The CDR3 reads CASSTELAGAQDTQYF. The CDR3 DNA reads TGTGCCAGCAGCACCGAACTAGCGGGGGCCCAGGATACGCAGTATTTT.

The chain carries TRBV7-9 and TRBJ2-5, with 7 bases aligning to TRBD1. V gave up 4 bases and J gave up 2 bases; unmatched junction bases: 4. CDR3 size: 14 residues. Germline-derived CDR1 and CDR2 are SEHNR and FQNEAQ (reference sequence). CDR3 DNA sequence: TGTGCCAGCAGCTCAGGGGGTACACAAGAGACCCAGTACTTC. This translates into CASSSGGTQETQYF.

The genes are TRBV4-2 and TRBJ2-3, with D perhaps matching TRBD1 (5 bases). This CDR3 is built from 16 residues. Germline V gives CDR1 LGHNA, CDR2 YNFKEQ. V lost 1 base and J lost 2, with 13 bases in between. The DNA for the CDR3 is TGTGCCAGCAGCCAAGGGTCCTTAGGGGCCACAGATACGCAGTATTTT. Its translation: CASSQGSLGATDTQYF.

The rearrangement links TRBV6-1 to TRBJ1-3, with a possible D match to TRBD1 (5 bases). Germline V CDR1 and CDR2: MNHNS, SASEGT. This CDR3 is built from 15 residues. Trimming pared 4 bases from V and 0 bases from J, leaving 10 bases between. CDR3 nucleotides: TGTGCCAGCAGTGTACAGGAGTTCTCTGGAAACACCATATATTTT. It yields the protein CASSVQEFSGNTIYF.